Listed below are T cell receptor beta chains from one sample, sequenced in a study of blood T cell repertoires in COVID-19. TCRdb keeps only in-frame clones here, not all; method: immunoSEQ multiplex PCR. The sample includes fewer than 150,000 clones, 78% of them seen just once. The sequencing sample was made of peripheral blood. The source of these receptors is a man between 60 and 75 years old who had recovered from COVID-19. Each CDR3 is given with its conserved first and last residue. A D gene is named only where the DNA matches it firmly. For some rows the clone size is stated as once, few or many, or as a class when expanded; others skip it.

V gene: TRBV7-9
clone size: -
J gene: TRBJ1-2
D gene: -
CDR3 protein: CASSLGMSNIAFSF
CDR3 DNA: TGTGCCAGCAGCTTAGGAATGTCGAACATCGCCTTCTCCTTC

V gene: TRBV10-3
clone size: -
J gene: TRBJ1-1
D gene: TRBD1
CDR3 protein: CAISATGDTEAFF
CDR3 DNA: TGTGCCATCAGTGCTACAGGGGATACTGAAGCTTTCTTT

V gene: TRBV6-5
clone size: -
J gene: TRBJ2-7
D gene: TRBD2
CDR3 protein: CASSSGGNEQYF
CDR3 DNA: TGTGCCAGCAGCTCGGGAGGAAACGAGCAGTACTTC

V gene: TRBV10-3
clone size: few
J gene: TRBJ1-2
D gene: TRBD1
CDR3 protein: CAISEGQVGIYGYTF
CDR3 DNA: TGTGCCATCAGTGAGGGACAGGTTGGGATCTATGGCTACACCTTC

V gene: TRBV3-1/TRBV3-2
clone size: -
J gene: TRBJ1-6
D gene: -
CDR3 protein: CASSRGAYNSPLHF
CDR3 DNA: TGTGCCAGCAGCCGGGGGGCCTATAATTCACCCCTCCACTTT

V gene: TRBV30
clone size: -
J gene: TRBJ2-1
D gene: -
CDR3 protein: CAWALLGGVSYNEQFF
CDR3 DNA: TGTGCCTGGGCCCTCCTAGGCGGAGTCTCCTACAATGAGCAGTTCTTC

V gene: TRBV5-4
clone size: -
J gene: TRBJ2-5
D gene: -
CDR3 protein: CASSSNGRETQYF
CDR3 DNA: TGTGCCAGCAGCTCGAACGGGAGAGAGACCCAGTACTTC

V gene: TRBV4-2
clone size: few
J gene: TRBJ2-3
D gene: -
CDR3 protein: CAANKWGADTQYF
CDR3 DNA: TGTGCCGCAAATAAATGGGGGGCAGATACGCAGTATTTT

V gene: TRBV5-1
clone size: -
J gene: TRBJ2-2
D gene: TRBD2
CDR3 protein: CASSGTSGNTGELFF
CDR3 DNA: TGCGCCAGCAGCGGGACTAGCGGGAACACCGGGGAGCTGTTTTTT

V gene: TRBV6-1
clone size: -
J gene: TRBJ2-3
D gene: TRBD2
CDR3 protein: CASSVMGLAGTDTQYF
CDR3 DNA: TGTGCCAGCAGTGTTATGGGACTAGCTGGCACAGATACGCAGTATTTT

V gene: TRBV27
clone size: -
J gene: TRBJ2-7
D gene: TRBD2
CDR3 protein: CASSLCPGLAGGPGRGYEQYF
CDR3 DNA: TGTGCCAGCAGTTTATGTCCGGGACTAGCGGGAGGGCCCGGGCGAGGTTACGAGCAGTACTTC

V gene: TRBV14
clone size: -
J gene: TRBJ1-5
D gene: -
CDR3 protein: CASSQEGEPSCNQPQHF
CDR3 DNA: TGTGCCAGCAGCCAAGAAGGAGAGCCGAGCTGCAATCAGCCCCAGCATTTT

V gene: TRBV3-1/TRBV3-2
clone size: -
J gene: TRBJ2-1
D gene: TRBD2
CDR3 protein: CASSQDVGGADEQFF
CDR3 DNA: TGTGCCAGCAGCCAAGACGTCGGGGGGGCCGATGAGCAGTTCTTC

V gene: TRBV5-4
clone size: -
J gene: TRBJ2-1
D gene: -
CDR3 protein: CASSRGGRGSYNEQFF
CDR3 DNA: TGTGCCAGCAGCCGGGGAGGAAGAGGCTCCTACAATGAGCAGTTCTTC

V gene: TRBV29-1
clone size: -
J gene: TRBJ1-4
D gene: -
CDR3 protein: CSVAGTSITNEKLFF
CDR3 DNA: TGCAGCGTGGCCGGGACATCCATAACTAATGAAAAACTGTTTTTT

V gene: TRBV28
clone size: once
J gene: TRBJ1-5
D gene: TRBD1
CDR3 protein: CASSSGQGGIQPQHF
CDR3 DNA: TGTGCCAGCAGTTCAGGACAGGGGGGAATTCAGCCCCAGCATTTT

V gene: TRBV30
clone size: once
J gene: TRBJ1-1
D gene: TRBD1
CDR3 protein: CAWRARQGMTEAFF
CDR3 DNA: TGTGCCTGGAGGGCTCGACAGGGAATGACTGAAGCTTTCTTT

V gene: TRBV27
clone size: -
J gene: TRBJ2-3
D gene: -
CDR3 protein: CASNRRGTDTQYF
CDR3 DNA: TGTGCCAGCAACCGGAGGGGCACAGATACGCAGTATTTT

V gene: TRBV30
clone size: -
J gene: TRBJ1-5
D gene: TRBD1
CDR3 protein: CAWSKDREGNQPQHF
CDR3 DNA: TGTGCCTGGAGTAAGGACAGGGAAGGCAATCAGCCCCAGCATTTT

V gene: TRBV30
clone size: -
J gene: TRBJ1-5
D gene: -
CDR3 protein: CAWSTRVNQPQHF
CDR3 DNA: TGTGCCTGGAGTACCAGGGTGAATCAGCCCCAGCATTTT

V gene: TRBV6-2/TRBV6-3
clone size: once
J gene: TRBJ1-1
D gene: -
CDR3 protein: CASSQGGNTEAFF
CDR3 DNA: TGTGCCAGCAGCCAAGGGGGGAACACTGAAGCTTTCTTT

V gene: TRBV7-2
clone size: -
J gene: TRBJ1-2
D gene: TRBD1
CDR3 protein: CASSPQGAAGYTF
CDR3 DNA: TGTGCCAGCAGCCCACAGGGGGCGGCTGGCTACACCTTC

V gene: TRBV20-1
clone size: -
J gene: TRBJ2-7
D gene: -
CDR3 protein: CSASQGNEQYF
CDR3 DNA: TGCAGTGCTAGCCAGGGCAACGAGCAGTACTTC

V gene: TRBV6-6
clone size: -
J gene: TRBJ1-1
D gene: -
CDR3 protein: CASRHTQGMTEAFF
CDR3 DNA: TGTGCCAGCAGACATACACAGGGTATGACTGAAGCTTTCTTT

V gene: TRBV4-3
clone size: -
J gene: TRBJ2-7
D gene: TRBD2
CDR3 protein: CASSPFSSASGRSEQYF
CDR3 DNA: TGCGCCAGCAGCCCCTTCTCGTCGGCTAGCGGGAGATCCGAGCAGTACTTC

V gene: TRBV27
clone size: many
J gene: TRBJ2-7
D gene: TRBD1
CDR3 protein: CASSFLGTGDYEQYF
CDR3 DNA: TGTGCCAGCAGTTTCCTCGGGACAGGGGACTACGAGCAGTACTTC

V gene: TRBV18
clone size: once
J gene: TRBJ2-7
D gene: -
CDR3 protein: CASSLNVPGQGEQYF
CDR3 DNA: TGTGCCAGCTCCCTAAATGTGCCGGGCCAGGGAGAGCAGTACTTC

V gene: TRBV13
clone size: -
J gene: TRBJ1-5
D gene: -
CDR3 protein: CASSLMGAPDQPQHF
CDR3 DNA: TGTGCCAGCAGCTTAATGGGGGCCCCGGATCAGCCCCAGCATTTT

V gene: TRBV2
clone size: few
J gene: TRBJ1-5
D gene: -
CDR3 protein: CASRWEGNQPQHF
CDR3 DNA: TGTGCCAGCAGATGGGAGGGCAATCAGCCCCAGCATTTT

V gene: TRBV19
clone size: -
J gene: TRBJ1-4
D gene: -
CDR3 protein: CASKDKMDEKLFF
CDR3 DNA: TGTGCCAGTAAGGACAAAATGGATGAAAAACTGTTTTTT

V gene: TRBV10-3
clone size: -
J gene: TRBJ1-5
D gene: -
CDR3 protein: CAIGLDGNQPQHF
CDR3 DNA: TGTGCCATCGGGCTTGATGGCAATCAGCCCCAGCATTTT

V gene: TRBV19
clone size: -
J gene: TRBJ2-7
D gene: TRBD1
CDR3 protein: CASSARDSPYEQYF
CDR3 DNA: TGTGCCAGTAGTGCCCGGGACAGCCCCTACGAGCAGTACTTC

V gene: TRBV6-5
clone size: -
J gene: TRBJ2-6
D gene: -
CDR3 protein: CASSSRTDSGANVLTF
CDR3 DNA: TGTGCCAGCAGTTCGCGGACAGACTCTGGGGCCAACGTCCTGACTTTC

V gene: TRBV28
clone size: -
J gene: TRBJ2-7
D gene: -
CDR3 protein: CASSLNAYEQYF
CDR3 DNA: TGTGCCAGCAGTCTAAACGCCTACGAGCAGTACTTC

V gene: TRBV11-3
clone size: -
J gene: TRBJ2-2
D gene: -
CDR3 protein: CASSLWPGELFF
CDR3 DNA: TGTGCCAGCAGCTTATGGCCCGGGGAGCTGTTTTTT

V gene: TRBV5-1
clone size: -
J gene: TRBJ1-5
D gene: TRBD1
CDR3 protein: CASSLGGTGSQPQHF
CDR3 DNA: TGCGCCAGCAGCTTGGGGGGGACAGGGTCTCAGCCCCAGCATTTT

V gene: TRBV9
clone size: once
J gene: TRBJ1-2
D gene: -
CDR3 protein: CASSVGGRAGYTF
CDR3 DNA: TGTGCCAGCAGCGTAGGAGGGAGGGCTGGCTACACCTTC

V gene: TRBV7-9
clone size: -
J gene: TRBJ1-6
D gene: -
CDR3 protein: CASSLGASNSPLHF
CDR3 DNA: TGTGCCAGCAGCTTAGGAGCATCAAATTCACCCCTCCACTTT

V gene: TRBV7-2
clone size: once
J gene: TRBJ2-3
D gene: -
CDR3 protein: CASSSAFPQYF
CDR3 DNA: TGTGCCAGCAGCTCCGCGTTTCCGCAGTATTTT

V gene: TRBV30
clone size: -
J gene: TRBJ1-6
D gene: TRBD1
CDR3 protein: CAWSEGQGRESPLHF
CDR3 DNA: TGTGCCTGGAGCGAGGGACAGGGGCGAGAATCACCCCTCCACTTT

V gene: TRBV5-1
clone size: -
J gene: TRBJ2-3
D gene: TRBD1
CDR3 protein: CASSSGTGGRVDTQYF
CDR3 DNA: TGCGCCAGCAGCTCCGGGACAGGGGGCAGAGTAGATACGCAGTATTTT

V gene: TRBV5-1
clone size: -
J gene: TRBJ1-2
D gene: -
CDR3 protein: CASSPVPGVYGYTF
CDR3 DNA: TGCGCCAGCAGCCCCGTTCCCGGGGTCTATGGCTACACCTTC

V gene: TRBV18
clone size: once
J gene: TRBJ2-6
D gene: TRBD1
CDR3 protein: CASSPGQGNSGANVLTF
CDR3 DNA: TGTGCCAGCTCTCCGGGACAGGGAAACTCTGGGGCCAACGTCCTGACTTTC

V gene: TRBV19
clone size: -
J gene: TRBJ2-2
D gene: TRBD2
CDR3 protein: CASSKGLAGVQGGELFF
CDR3 DNA: TGTGCCAGTAGTAAAGGACTAGCGGGAGTTCAGGGCGGGGAGCTGTTTTTT

V gene: TRBV5-4
clone size: -
J gene: TRBJ2-5
D gene: -
CDR3 protein: CASSYRGGETQYF
CDR3 DNA: TGTGCCAGCAGCTACAGGGGAGGAGAGACCCAGTACTTC

V gene: TRBV6-5
clone size: -
J gene: TRBJ2-2
D gene: -
CDR3 protein: CASSPPGRNTGELFF
CDR3 DNA: TGTGCCAGCAGCCCCCCAGGGCGGAACACCGGGGAGCTGTTTTTT

V gene: TRBV7-2
clone size: -
J gene: TRBJ2-5
D gene: -
CDR3 protein: CASSSGGRGTGGETQYF
CDR3 DNA: TGTGCCAGCAGCTCCGGGGGGAGAGGGACAGGAGGGGAGACCCAGTACTTC

V gene: TRBV25-1
clone size: -
J gene: TRBJ1-1
D gene: -
CDR3 protein: CASSGGGSWTEAFF
CDR3 DNA: TGTGCCAGCAGTGGGGGAGGATCATGGACTGAAGCTTTCTTT